The 22 T cell receptor beta chains below all came from one sample that was sequenced in a study of Graves' ophthalmopathy and Graves' hyperthyroidism. Amplification targeted the TCR beta CDR3 regions, with RNA transcripts as the source material. RT-PCR in the first round used HTBI primers; a second-round multiplex PCR followed. TCRdb re-called the multiplex PCR reads with MiXCR, one entry per CDR3 protein. Among 200,000 to 300,000 distinct CDR3 sequences listed, around 50% were seen once. Source material: peripheral blood. The origin of the receptors is an adult man with Graves' ophthalmopathy.

This sequence joins TRBV7-2 and TRBJ1-2; TRBD1 is a possible D gene (6 bases). Germline CDR1 reads SGHTA; CDR2 reads FQGNSA. The CDR3 loop spans 14 amino acids. V lost 3 bases to trimming and J lost 4 bases, with 12 bases between them. CDR3 nucleotide sequence: TGTGCCAGCAGCTTGACACAGGGTGGCTATGGCTACACCTTC. It yields the protein CASSLTQGGYGYTF.

The V gene is TRBV5-1, the J gene TRBJ2-7; D is ambiguous. The J call may be faulty, since TRBJ2-1 better matches the DNA end. CDR1 and CDR2 from the germline V gene are SGHRS and YFSETQ. CDR3 length equals 12 residues. The CDR3 spells CASSLPSTEQFF. The CDR3 DNA follows: TGCGCCAGCAGCTTGCCCAGCACTGAGCAGTTCTTC.

V is TRBV7-9 and J is TRBJ2-5, with 11 bases aligning to TRBD1. Trimming cost V 4 bases and J 4 bases; bases outside gene matches: 8. Germline V gene lookup returns CDR1 SEHNR and CDR2 FQNEAQ (reference sequence). The CDR3 is 16 amino acids. In nucleotides, the CDR3 is TGTGCCAGCAGCTACCCCGGGACAGGGGGTCTAGAGACCCAGTACTTC. It yields the protein CASSYPGTGGLETQYF.

There are a few counts of this clonotype. The chain has TRBV2 and TRBJ1-1; possible D gene TRBD1, 5 bases. CDR3 length: 16 amino acids. The germline V and J ends were trimmed by 11 bases and 0 bases, with 22 bases remaining between them. CDR1 is SNHLY and CDR2 is FYNNEI in the germline V gene. The DNA for the CDR3 is TGTGCCCGCCCGCAAAACGCAGGGCGGATGAACACTGAAGCTTTCTTT. Translating it yields CARPQNAGRMNTEAFF.

The chain joins TRBV12-3 or TRBV12-4 to TRBJ2-7; a weak D match, TRBD2 (5 bases). V shed 8 bases and J shed 2 bases, with 10 bases lying between them. This CDR3 contains 12 residues. This CDR3 reads CASWAGAYEQYF. DNA of the CDR3: TGTGCCAGCTGGGCGGGCGCCTACGAGCAGTACTTC.

This clonotype was counted a single time. Relative to the germline gene, one junction end is altered; a read error may explain this. This chain connects TRBV7-9 to TRBJ2-5; TRBD1 agrees at 10 bases. CDR1 and CDR2 from the germline V gene are SEHNR and FQNEAQ (reference sequence). The CDR3 consists of 15 residues. The CDR3 DNA follows: TGTGCCAGCAGCTTAAGACAGGGGGCGCAAGGGACCCAGTACTTC. This sequence encodes CASSLRQGAQGTQYF.

The chain has TRBV7-6 and TRBJ2-2; TRBD1 or TRBD2 may be the D gene (6 bases each). The CDR3 contains 17 residues. Trimming removed 5 bases from V and 5 bases from J, with 21 bases in between. CDR1 and CDR2 (germline): SGHVS, FNYEAQ. The CDR3 here is CASSPAHTGAGTGELFF. DNA of the CDR3: TGTGCCAGCAGCCCCGCCCACACGGGGGCCGGGACCGGGGAGCTGTTTTTT. The variable domain in full, with the rest retrieved from reference TRBV7-6 and TRBJ2-2, is GAGVSQSPRYKVTKRGQDVALRCDPISGHVSLYWYRQALGQGPEFLTYFNYEAQQDKSGLPNDRFSAERPEGSISTLTIQRTEQRDSAMYRCASSPAHTGAGTGELFFGEGSRLTVL.

The J gene is TRBJ1-2, the V gene TRBV15; 9 nucleotides align to TRBD1. CDR3 length: 16 residues. With V trimmed by 5 bases and J by 8 bases, 15 bases remained unmatched. Germline V CDR1 and CDR2: LNHNV, YYDKDF (reference sequence). DNA for the CDR3: TGTGCCACCAGCCCCCGGGACAGGGCGCCCCTGGAGGGCTACACCTTC. As protein: CATSPRDRAPLEGYTF. Full variable domain (outside the CDR3, taken from reference TRBV15 and TRBJ1-2): DAMVIQNPRYQVTQFGKPVTLSCSQTLNHNVMYWYQQKSSQAPKLLFHYYDKDFNNEADTPDNFQSRRPNTSFCFLDIRSPGLGDTAMYLCATSPRDRAPLEGYTFGSGTRLTVV.

The gene calls are TRBV5-1 and TRBJ2-7; the D is unclear. Per the germline V gene, CDR1 is SGHRS and CDR2 is YFSETQ. The CDR3 loop spans 16 amino acids. V was cut by 0 bases and J by 0 bases, with 13 bases left in between. The CDR3, as DNA: TGCGCCAGCAGCTTGGCTTGGGCAGAGTTCTCCTACGAGCAGTACTTC. This codes for CASSLAWAEFSYEQYF.

The chain is built from TRBV12-3 or TRBV12-4 and TRBJ1-1; TRBD1 matches 11 bases. This CDR3 comprises 14 residues. Germline trimming cut 6 bases from V and 6 bases from J; bases unmatched to any gene: 6. CDR3 sequence: CASSPGQGDPEAFF. CDR3 nucleotide sequence: TGTGCCAGCAGCCCGGGACAGGGGGACCCTGAAGCTTTCTTT.

This clonotype showed up just a few times. The chain has TRBV3-1 and TRBJ1-2, with 8 bases lining up with TRBD1. The CDR3 totals 14 residues. After removal of 2 bases from V and 13 bases from J, the junction contained 12 bases not matched to a gene. CDR1 and CDR2 (germline): LGHDT, YNNKEL (reference sequence). CDR3 residues: CASSQNWDRLFPTF. CDR3 sequence (DNA): TGTGCCAGCAGCCAAAATTGGGACAGGTTATTTCCCACCTTC.

This clonotype was seen a handful of times. The CDR3 sequence: CASSPRTETYEQYF. CDR3 DNA sequence: TGTGCCAGCAGCCCTCGGACAGAAACCTACGAGCAGTACTTC. The chain joins TRBV11-2 to TRBJ2-7; tentative D call: TRBD1 (6 bases). This CDR3 spans 14 amino acids. CDR1 and CDR2 from the germline V gene are SGHAT and FQNNGV. The germline V and J ends were trimmed by 5 bases and 2 bases, with 13 bases remaining between them.

The chain employs TRBV7-6 and TRBJ2-2; D is ambiguous. Trimming cost V 0 bases and J 4 bases, with 6 bases left between them. CDR1 is SGHVS, CDR2 FNYEAQ, per germline. CDR3 length: 14 amino acids. The chain's CDR3 is CASSLAKATGELFF. The CDR3 DNA sequence: TGTGCCAGCAGCTTAGCGAAAGCCACCGGGGAGCTGTTTTTT.

V and J are TRBV20-1 and TRBJ2-5, with a weak D call TRBD2 (5 bases). Germline loops: CDR1 DFQATT, CDR2 SNEGSKA (reference sequence). V was cut by 5 bases and J by 1 base, with 11 bases left in between. This CDR3 region has 13 residues. The CDR3 loop reads CSAVSGSQETQYF. The CDR3 nucleotides are TGCAGTGCTGTCTCGGGGAGCCAAGAGACCCAGTACTTC.

This clonotype occurred a few times. V usage is TRBV7-9 and J usage is TRBJ1-5, with 7 bases matching TRBD1. V lost 5 bases to trimming and J lost 3 bases; unmatched junction nucleotides: 4. Germline-derived CDR1 and CDR2 are SEHNR and FQNEAQ (reference sequence). The CDR3 sequence is 14 residues long. The CDR3: CASSTTGSNQPQHF. The CDR3 DNA reads TGTGCCAGCAGCACGACAGGGTCCAATCAGCCCCAGCATTTT. Looking up the rest from reference TRBV7-9 and TRBJ1-5 gives the full variable domain: DTGVSQNPRHKITKRGQNVTFRCDPISEHNRLYWYRQTLGQGPEFLTYFQNEAQLEKSRLLSDRFSAERPKGSFSTLEIQRTEQGDSAMYLCASSTTGSNQPQHFGDGTRLSIL.

Turning to this clonotype: One end of the junction does not line up with germline, which may come from a read error. The rearrangement joins TRBV10-3 to TRBJ2-5; TRBD2 matches at 10 bases. CDR3 size: 17 residues. Germline V gives CDR1 ENHRY, CDR2 SYGVKD. Written as DNA, the CDR3 is TGTGCCATCGGTGAGTCGAAAGCGGGAGGGCCGGGAGAGACCCAGTACTTC. The encoded protein is CAIGESKAGGPGETQYF.

The chain couples TRBV9 to TRBJ2-7; 9 nucleotides line up with TRBD1. Per germline, CDR1 SGDLS and CDR2 YYNGEE. This CDR3 has 15 amino acids. V trimming: 0 bases; J trimming: 6 bases; junction bases outside the gene matches: 7. The CDR3 region is CASSVGGQGTSEQYF. The CDR3 region has the DNA TGTGCCAGCAGCGTAGGGGGACAGGGTACTTCCGAGCAGTACTTC.

This clonotype was observed a handful of times. The chain has TRBV2 and TRBJ2-2; 7 bases agree with TRBD1. The CDR3 has 14 amino acids. Germline lookup yields CDR1 SNHLY and CDR2 FYNNEI. The V segment lost 4 bases and the J segment 2 bases; nucleotides outside the gene matches: 1. The CDR3: CASSGQGNTGELFF. In DNA, the CDR3 is TGTGCCAGCAGTGGACAGGGTAACACCGGGGAGCTGTTTTTT.

V usage is TRBV7-9 and J usage is TRBJ2-7, with TRBD2 identical over 11 bases. This CDR3 spans 15 amino acids. With V trimmed by 7 bases and J by 4 bases, 9 bases remained unmatched. The germline V gene has CDR1 SEHNR and CDR2 FQNEAQ (reference sequence). The CDR3 region has the DNA TGTGCCAGCACCCATATGGCTAGCGGGAGGTACGAGCAGTACTTC. Translating gives CASTHMASGRYEQYF.

V usage is TRBV20-1 and J usage is TRBJ1-1; D is uncertain. The V end was cut by 6 bases, the J end by 5 bases, with 19 bases between. CDR1 and CDR2 from the germline V gene are DFQATT and SNEGSKA (reference sequence). This CDR3 has 14 residues. For the CDR3, the DNA is TGCAGTGCAAACCCATTTGCTTCACGGACTGAAGCTTTCTTT. It yields the protein CSANPFASRTEAFF.

The genes are TRBV5-6 and TRBJ2-7, with 9 bases matching TRBD2. CDR1 and CDR2 from the germline V gene are SGHDT and YYEEEE. The CDR3 spans 15 residues. The V gene end was trimmed by 4 bases and the J gene end by 0 bases; junction bases not matched to a gene: 5. Here the CDR3 reads CASSASSGGSYEQYF. The CDR3, as DNA: TGTGCCAGCAGCGCGAGTAGCGGGGGCTCCTACGAGCAGTACTTC.

The V gene is TRBV9, the J gene TRBJ1-6; TRBD1 is a possible D gene (6 bases). Germline CDR1 reads SGDLS; CDR2 reads YYNGEE. The CDR3 totals 16 residues. Trimming removed 2 bases from V and 5 bases from J, with 14 bases in between. The CDR3 here is CASSVKAGANNSPLHF. The CDR3 coding sequence is TGTGCCAGCAGCGTTAAAGCAGGGGCTAATAATTCACCCCTCCACTTT.